The TCR beta chain described here comes from a study of blood T cell repertoires in COVID-19. TCRdb's copy holds only in-frame clones and misses some; the assay was immunoSEQ multiplex PCR. The sample has over 250,000 clones, around 84% seen once. V lost 5 bases to trimming and J lost 8 bases; unmatched junction nucleotides: 8. Per germline, CDR1 SEHNR and CDR2 FQNEAQ (reference sequence). This CDR3 comprises 14 residues. The gene calls are TRBV7-9 and TRBJ2-1; TRBD2 matches 8 bases. Sequencing input: PBMCs or T cells enriched from blood (not recorded which). This receptor was taken from a man aged 25-45 years with acute COVID-19. CDR3 nucleotides: TGTGCCAGCAGCGCGCCGGGACTAGTCTATGAGCAGTTCTTC. Translated: CASSAPGLVYEQFF. Filled out from reference TRBV7-9 and TRBJ2-1, the complete variable domain reads DTGVSQNPRHKITKRGQNVTFRCDPISEHNRLYWYRQTLGQGPEFLTYFQNEAQLEKSRLLSDRFSAERPKGSFSTLEIQRTEQGDSAMYLCASSAPGLVYEQFFGPGTRLTVL.